This passage covers 30 T cell receptor beta chains from one sample sequenced in a study of CD4 T cells in relation to SARS-CoV-2 and coronaviruses. Sequencing was performed with immunoSEQ multiplex PCR; in TCRdb, only in-frame clones are kept and a portion is missing. This table holds around 37,000 clones, 75% to 90% found once. The sequenced material came from memory CD4+ T cells from PBMCs. The receptors stem from an adult with COVID-19.

This chain uses TRBV7-6 with TRBJ2-2; no clear D. V was pared by 4 bases and J by 5 bases, with 11 bases between. CDR1 is SGHVS, CDR2 FNYEAQ, per germline. This CDR3 has 14 residues. The CDR3 DNA follows: TGTGCCAGCAGCTCAGAGGCCAAAACCGGGGAGCTGTTTTTT. Translating it yields CASSSEAKTGELFF.

Points on this clone: A junction end diverges from the germline sequence, so it may reflect a read error. The chain has TRBV6-6 and TRBJ2-1; no firm D call. The length of the CDR3 is 12 residues. Germline V gives CDR1 MNHNY, CDR2 SVGAGI (reference sequence). The CDR3 DNA sequence: TGTGCCAGCAGTTACTCGACGGCGGTCAGGCTCTTC. Protein sequence: CASSYSTAVRLF.

This sequence joins TRBV2 and TRBJ2-5; the D gene is possibly TRBD1 (5 bases). V was trimmed by 4 bases and J by 3 bases, leaving 9 bases between them. The CDR3 is 13 amino acids. The germline CDR1 and CDR2 sequences are SNHLY and FYNNEI. CDR3 nucleotide sequence: TGTGCCAGCAGTGCAGGGCCTGAAGAGACCCAGTACTTC. Protein sequence: CASSAGPEETQYF.

The V and J genes are TRBV14 and TRBJ1-1; D remains ambiguous. Germline values: CDR1 SGHDN, CDR2 FVKESK. V lost 1 base and J 1 base, leaving 10 bases between the germline ends. There are 15 residues in the CDR3. CDR3 region: CASSQGSSGNTEAFF. Here the CDR3 DNA reads TGTGCCAGCAGCCAAGGAAGCTCGGGGAACACTGAAGCTTTCTTT.

This chain connects TRBV11-2 to TRBJ2-1; TRBD2 might be the D (6 bases). The germline V gene has CDR1 SGHAT and CDR2 FQNNGV. Trimming stripped 5 bases from V and 10 bases from J, with 15 bases between. The CDR3 extends over 13 amino acids. CDR3 in DNA: TGTGCCAGCAGCGCCACGACTAGTCTCGAGCAGTTCTTC. Its protein is CASSATTSLEQFF.

This chain links TRBV28 with TRBJ1-4; D uncertain. The CDR3 is 14 amino acids. Germline V gives CDR1 MDHEN, CDR2 SYDVKM. V was shortened by 6 bases and J by 11 bases, with 19 bases between the two germline ends. CDR3 sequence: CASRISQAEPKLFF. DNA for the CDR3: TGTGCCAGCAGGATCAGCCAGGCCGAACCCAAACTGTTTTTT.

The V gene is TRBV24-1, the J gene TRBJ2-3, with 11 bases lining up with TRBD1. The germline CDR1 and CDR2 sequences are KGHDR and SFDVKD. The trim removed 2 bases at V and 4 bases at J, leaving 4 bases unmatched. This CDR3 contains 16 residues. DNA for the CDR3: TGTGCCACCAGTGATTCGGACAGGGGGCCTGCAGATACGCAGTATTTT. Translated: CATSDSDRGPADTQYF.

This rearrangement joins TRBV4-2 to TRBJ2-3; D is unclear. The germline gives CDR1 LGHNA, CDR2 YNFKEQ. The CDR3 has 13 residues. V was pared by 4 bases and J by 2 bases, with 7 bases between. The CDR3 spells CASSPRPTDTQYF. In DNA, the CDR3 is TGTGCCAGCAGCCCACGACCCACAGATACGCAGTATTTT.

This sequence joins TRBV7-8 and TRBJ2-7; 14 nucleotides match TRBD2. The junction had 6 bases not matched to a gene; V was cut back by 5 bases and J by 3 bases. This CDR3 spans 16 amino acids. Germline CDR1 SGHVS, CDR2 FQNEAQ. Here the CDR3 reads CASSLRGLAGVYEQYF. The CDR3 DNA sequence: TGTGCCAGCAGCCTAAGGGGACTAGCGGGAGTCTACGAGCAGTACTTC.

Only a few counts were recorded for this clone. At the DNA level, this CDR3 is encoded by other sequences in the same sample as well. This rearrangement joins TRBV5-1 to TRBJ2-5; the D is unclear. Germline lookup yields CDR1 SGHRS and CDR2 YFSETQ. V was trimmed by 0 bases and J by 5 bases, leaving 2 bases between them. The CDR3 runs 11 residues. The CDR3 is CASSLAETQYF. CDR3 in DNA: TGCGCCAGCAGCTTGGCCGAGACCCAGTACTTC.

This clone appeared once. This CDR3 reads CASSLAGERLSYNEQFF. Written as DNA, the CDR3 is TGTGCCAGCAGCCTTGCGGGAGAGCGGTTATCCTACAATGAGCAGTTCTTC. The chain recombines TRBV7-9 with TRBJ2-1, with 7 bases fitting TRBD2. Germline CDR1 reads SEHNR; CDR2 reads FQNEAQ (reference sequence). The V gene end was trimmed by 5 bases and the J gene end by 1 base; junction bases not matched to a gene: 11. CDR3 length equals 17 residues. The full variable domain, with the rest looked up from reference TRBV7-9 and TRBJ2-1, is DTGVSQNPRHKITKRGQNVTFRCDPISEHNRLYWYRQTLGQGPEFLTYFQNEAQLEKSRLLSDRFSAERPKGSFSTLEIQRTEQGDSAMYLCASSLAGERLSYNEQFFGPGTRLTVL.

V gene TRBV7-9 combines with J gene TRBJ2-7, with 9 nucleotides matching TRBD1. Germline V gene sequence: CDR1 SEHNR, CDR2 FQNEAQ (reference sequence). The length of the CDR3 is 17 residues. Trimming at V came to 1 base and at J to 2 bases, leaving 9 bases not matched to a gene. The CDR3 region has the DNA TGTGCCAGCAGCTTAGGGGGCGGGACAGGGAGTCCCTACGAGCAGTACTTC. Protein: CASSLGGGTGSPYEQYF.

The chain uses TRBV6-5 and TRBJ1-3; maybe TRBD1 (5 bases). Trimming cost V 6 bases and J 0 bases, with 12 bases left between them. The CDR3 spans 15 residues. From germline, CDR1 is MNHEY and CDR2 SVGAGI. CDR3 amino acids: CASRALGASGNTIYF. CDR3 DNA sequence: TGTGCCAGCAGGGCCCTAGGGGCCTCTGGAAACACCATATATTTT.

The V call is TRBV7-2, the J call TRBJ2-5; D unclear. V was shortened by 1 base and J by 1 base, with 4 bases between the two germline ends. The germline V gene encodes CDR1 SGHTA and CDR2 FQGNSA. The CDR3 spans 13 residues. The DNA for the CDR3 is TGTGCCAGCAGCTTAGTCAGCCAAGAGACCCAGTACTTC. Protein: CASSLVSQETQYF.

V gene TRBV5-4 combines with J gene TRBJ2-1, with D hard to call. Germline V lookup: CDR1 SGHNT, CDR2 YYREEE (reference sequence). This CDR3 contains 14 residues. The V end lost 0 bases, the J end lost 0 bases, and 4 bases lay between the germline ends. The CDR3 loop is CASSLDSSYNEQFF. As DNA, the CDR3 is TGTGCCAGCAGCTTGGACAGCTCCTACAATGAGCAGTTCTTC.

In this sample, this clone turned up once. The chain uses TRBV5-1 and TRBJ1-1; D is uncertain. The CDR3 loop spans 15 amino acids. Germline V gene data show CDR1 as SGHRS and CDR2 as YFSETQ. Trimming took 0 bases from V and 0 from J, leaving 9 bases between them. CDR3 sequence: CASSLVSIMNTEAFF. The CDR3, as DNA: TGCGCCAGCAGCTTGGTGTCCATCATGAACACTGAAGCTTTCTTT.

The CDR3 DNA is TGTGCCAGCAGTTTGGCAGGGATAGATACGCAGTATTTT. As protein: CASSLAGIDTQYF. The rearrangement joins TRBV28 to TRBJ2-3, with a possible D match to TRBD1 (5 bases). Trimming stripped 3 bases from V and 5 bases from J, with 9 bases between. Germline-derived CDR1 and CDR2 are MDHEN and SYDVKM. The CDR3 is made up of 13 amino acids. Using reference TRBV28 and TRBJ2-3 for the parts outside the CDR3, the full variable domain is DVKVTQSSRYLVKRTGEKVFLECVQDMDHENMFWYRQDPGLGLRLIYFSYDVKMKEKGDIPEGYSVSREKKERFSLILESASTNQTSMYLCASSLAGIDTQYFGPGTRLTVL.

The rearrangement links TRBV20-1 to TRBJ2-7; 12 bases fit TRBD1. Per the germline V gene, CDR1 is DFQATT and CDR2 is SNEGSKA (reference sequence). Trimming at V came to 3 bases and at J to 4 bases, leaving 4 bases not matched to a gene. There are 14 residues in the CDR3. The CDR3 DNA is TGCAGTGCTAGTCCGGGACAGGGGGCGTACGAGCAGTACTTC. Amino acids: CSASPGQGAYEQYF.

J is TRBJ1-4 and V is TRBV5-5; a possible D gene is TRBD1 (5 bases). V lost 4 bases and J 0 bases, leaving 13 bases between the germline ends. CDR3 length: 16 residues. Germline CDR1 SGHKS, CDR2 YYEKEE (reference sequence). CDR3 sequence reads: CASSTGVGATNEKLFF. The CDR3 DNA reads TGTGCCAGCAGCACGGGGGTGGGGGCAACTAATGAAAAACTGTTTTTT.

The gene calls are TRBV2 and TRBJ2-7; D unresolved. This CDR3 has 14 amino acids. From germline, CDR1 is SNHLY and CDR2 FYNNEI. V was clipped by 7 bases and J by 2 bases, with 15 bases between them. CDR3 DNA: TGTGCCAGCACCGAAACAAAGGTGACCTACGAGCAGTACTTC. This sequence encodes CASTETKVTYEQYF. The full variable domain, in which reference TRBV2 and TRBJ2-7 provide the parts outside the CDR3, is EPEVTQTPSHQVTQMGQEVILRCVPISNHLYFYWYRQILGQKVEFLVSFYNNEISEKSEIFDDQFSVERPDGSNFTLKIRSTKLEDSAMYFCASTETKVTYEQYFGPGTRLTVT.

This clone came up a few times. The gene calls are TRBV5-1 and TRBJ2-7, with 9 bases that match TRBD2. The CDR3 is 15 amino acids. Germline CDR1 and CDR2: SGHRS and YFSETQ. V lost 0 bases to trimming and J lost 6 bases; unmatched junction nucleotides: 7. CDR3 nucleotide sequence: TGCGCCAGCAGCTTGGCCGGGGGACTAGCTGTCGAGCAGTACTTC. Protein product: CASSLAGGLAVEQYF.

This sequence joins TRBV11-2 and TRBJ2-7; TRBD2 aligns across 8 bases. Germline V gene sequence: CDR1 SGHAT, CDR2 FQNNGV. V dropped 0 bases and J dropped 6; count of bases not matched to a gene: 13. The CDR3 sequence is 17 residues long. The CDR3 nucleotides read TGTGCCAGCAGCTTAGATACGAGGGCTAGCGGGTTTCTCGAGCAGTACTTC. Its protein product is CASSLDTRASGFLEQYF.

The chain has TRBV10-3 and TRBJ2-2; 13 bases align to TRBD2. Germline CDR1 is ENHRY and CDR2 is SYGVKD. V shed 10 bases and J 0 bases; nucleotides not matched to a gene: 8. This CDR3 has 17 amino acids. CDR3 coding DNA: TGTGCCACCTCAGGACTAGCGGGAGTCCCGAACACCGGGGAGCTGTTTTTT. Its protein is CATSGLAGVPNTGELFF.

This sequence joins TRBV18 and TRBJ2-2, with 10 bases lining up with TRBD1. CDR1 KGHSH and CDR2 LQKENI come from the germline V gene. The CDR3 loop spans 15 amino acids. After removal of 4 bases from V and 3 bases from J, the junction contained 2 bases not matched to a gene. CDR3 coding DNA: TGTGCCAGCTCACTGGGACAGGGGCACACCGGGGAGCTGTTTTTT. Translation: CASSLGQGHTGELFF.

The chain employs TRBV28 and TRBJ2-5, with D possibly being TRBD1 or TRBD2 (6 bases each). Germline CDR1 is MDHEN and CDR2 is SYDVKM. This CDR3 has 14 residues. The V end lost 6 bases, the J end lost 2 bases, and 13 bases lay between the germline ends. CDR3 loop: CASSPQGGQETQYF. Written as DNA, the CDR3 is TGTGCCAGCAGCCCACAGGGAGGTCAAGAGACCCAGTACTTC.

This rearrangement joins TRBV5-1 to TRBJ1-1; 11 nucleotides align to TRBD1. V lost 4 bases, J lost 1 base, and 12 bases stayed unmatched. The CDR3 loop spans 18 amino acids. Germline CDR1 SGHRS, CDR2 YFSETQ. In DNA, the CDR3 is TGCGCCAGCAGCGCCACGCCGGGACAGGGGGGACCGAACACTGAAGCTTTCTTT. Its protein product is CASSATPGQGGPNTEAFF.

The rearrangement joins TRBV11-2 to TRBJ2-5, with 13 bases lining up with TRBD2. J gave up 9 bases and V 5 bases, and 9 bases lay outside the gene matches. Germline lookup yields CDR1 SGHAT and CDR2 FQNNGV. This CDR3 spans 15 amino acids. Written as DNA, the CDR3 is TGTGCCAGCAGCCCGGGACTAGCGGGGACCAGGGCCCAGTACTTC. This gives the protein CASSPGLAGTRAQYF.

V and J are TRBV11-2 and TRBJ2-7; D unclear. Germline lookup yields CDR1 SGHAT and CDR2 FQNNGV. The CDR3 contains 15 residues. With 1 base removed from V and 2 bases from J, the gap between germline ends came to 12 bases. The CDR3 region has the DNA TGTGCCAGCAGCTTAGCAGGCGCGCCAACCTACGAGCAGTACTTC. It codes for CASSLAGAPTYEQYF.

The chain links TRBV12-3 or TRBV12-4 to TRBJ1-2; D might be TRBD1 (6 bases). The CDR3 totals 13 residues. Trimming stripped 6 bases from V and 4 bases from J, with 12 bases between. The CDR3: CASSQQGAYGYTF. The DNA for the CDR3 is TGTGCCAGCAGCCAACAGGGAGCCTATGGCTACACCTTC.

The rearrangement uses TRBV18 and TRBJ2-3, with 9 bases matching TRBD1. Trimming removed 4 bases from V and 0 bases from J; junction bases left unmatched: 5. Germline values: CDR1 KGHSH, CDR2 LQKENI. This CDR3 has 16 residues. The CDR3 DNA follows: TGTGCCAGCTCACGGAGGGACAGGGCTAGCACAGATACGCAGTATTTT. It yields the protein CASSRRDRASTDTQYF.